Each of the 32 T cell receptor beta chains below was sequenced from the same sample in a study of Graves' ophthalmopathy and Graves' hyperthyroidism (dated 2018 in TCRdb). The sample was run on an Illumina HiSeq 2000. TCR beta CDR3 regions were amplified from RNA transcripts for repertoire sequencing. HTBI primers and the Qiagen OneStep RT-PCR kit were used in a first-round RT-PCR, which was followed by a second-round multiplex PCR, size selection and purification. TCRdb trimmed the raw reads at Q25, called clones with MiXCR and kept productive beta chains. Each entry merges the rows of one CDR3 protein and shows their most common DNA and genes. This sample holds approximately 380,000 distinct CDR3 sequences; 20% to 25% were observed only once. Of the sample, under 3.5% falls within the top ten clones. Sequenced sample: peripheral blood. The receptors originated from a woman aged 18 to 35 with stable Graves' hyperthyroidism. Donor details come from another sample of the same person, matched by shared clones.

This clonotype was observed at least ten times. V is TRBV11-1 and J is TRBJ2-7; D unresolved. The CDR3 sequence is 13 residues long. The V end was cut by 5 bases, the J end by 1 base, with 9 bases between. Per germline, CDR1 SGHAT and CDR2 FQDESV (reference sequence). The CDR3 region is CASSPRLSYEQYF. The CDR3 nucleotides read TGTGCCAGCAGCCCTCGGCTGTCCTACGAGCAGTACTTC.

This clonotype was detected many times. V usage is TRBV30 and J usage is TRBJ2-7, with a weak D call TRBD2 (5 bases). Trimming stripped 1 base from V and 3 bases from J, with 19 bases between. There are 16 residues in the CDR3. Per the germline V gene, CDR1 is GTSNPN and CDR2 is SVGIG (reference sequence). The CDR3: CAWSGVSGHGGYEQYF. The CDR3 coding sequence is TGTGCCTGGAGTGGTGTCTCCGGCCATGGAGGCTACGAGCAGTACTTC.

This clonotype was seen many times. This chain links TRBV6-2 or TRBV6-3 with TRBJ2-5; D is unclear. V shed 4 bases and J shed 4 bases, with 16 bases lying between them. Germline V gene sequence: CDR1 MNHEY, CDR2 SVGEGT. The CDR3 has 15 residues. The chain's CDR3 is CASSSVGSVRETQYF. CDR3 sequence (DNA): TGTGCCAGCAGTTCGGTGGGATCGGTAAGAGAGACCCAGTACTTC.

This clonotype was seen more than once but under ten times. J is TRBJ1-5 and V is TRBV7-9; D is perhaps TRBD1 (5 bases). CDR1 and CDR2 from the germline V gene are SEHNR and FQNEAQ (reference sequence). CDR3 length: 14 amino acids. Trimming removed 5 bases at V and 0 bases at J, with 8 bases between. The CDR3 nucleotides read TGTGCCAGCAGCGTTCAGGGTAGCAATCAGCCCCAGCATTTT. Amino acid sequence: CASSVQGSNQPQHF.

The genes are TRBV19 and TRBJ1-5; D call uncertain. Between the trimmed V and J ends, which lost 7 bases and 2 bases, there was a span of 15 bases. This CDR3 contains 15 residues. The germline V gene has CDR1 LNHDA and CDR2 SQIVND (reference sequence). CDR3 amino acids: CASTSASGGNQPQHF. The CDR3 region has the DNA TGTGCCAGTACCTCGGCGTCAGGCGGCAATCAGCCCCAGCATTTT.

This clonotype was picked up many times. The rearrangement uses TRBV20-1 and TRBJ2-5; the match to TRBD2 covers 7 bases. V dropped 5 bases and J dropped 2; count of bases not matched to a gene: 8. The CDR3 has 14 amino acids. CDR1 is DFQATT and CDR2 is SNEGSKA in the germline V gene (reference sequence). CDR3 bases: TGCAGTGCTCCCACCGGGACTATACAAGAGACCCAGTACTTC. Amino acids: CSAPTGTIQETQYF.

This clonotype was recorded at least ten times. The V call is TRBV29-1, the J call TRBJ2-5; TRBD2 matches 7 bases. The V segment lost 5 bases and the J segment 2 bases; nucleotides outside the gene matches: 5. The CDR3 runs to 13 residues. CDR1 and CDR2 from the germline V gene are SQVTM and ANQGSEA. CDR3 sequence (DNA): TGCAGCGTTCAGGGCGGGGGTCAAGAGACCCAGTACTTC. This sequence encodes CSVQGGGQETQYF.

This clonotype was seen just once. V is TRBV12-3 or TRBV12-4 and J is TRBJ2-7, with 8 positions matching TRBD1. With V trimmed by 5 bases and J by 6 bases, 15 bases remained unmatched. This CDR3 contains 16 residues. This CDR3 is CASSMAGRTGWGEQYF. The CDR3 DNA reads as TGTGCCAGCAGTATGGCTGGCCGGACAGGGTGGGGCGAGCAGTACTTC.

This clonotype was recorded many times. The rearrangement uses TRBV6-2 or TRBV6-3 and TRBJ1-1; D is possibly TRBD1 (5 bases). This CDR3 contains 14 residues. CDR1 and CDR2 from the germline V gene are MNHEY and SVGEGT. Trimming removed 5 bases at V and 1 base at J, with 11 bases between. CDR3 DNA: TGTGCCAGCAGTGTGACAGCGCGGAACACTGAAGCTTTCTTT. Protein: CASSVTARNTEAFF.

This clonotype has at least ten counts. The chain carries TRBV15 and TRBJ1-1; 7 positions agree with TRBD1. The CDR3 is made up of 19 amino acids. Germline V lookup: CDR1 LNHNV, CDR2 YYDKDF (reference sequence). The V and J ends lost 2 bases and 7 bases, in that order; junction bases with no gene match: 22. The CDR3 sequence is CATSRRRTGGQGRRNEAFF. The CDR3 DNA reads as TGTGCCACCAGCAGAAGGAGGACAGGAGGCCAGGGCCGGAGGAATGAAGCTTTCTTT.

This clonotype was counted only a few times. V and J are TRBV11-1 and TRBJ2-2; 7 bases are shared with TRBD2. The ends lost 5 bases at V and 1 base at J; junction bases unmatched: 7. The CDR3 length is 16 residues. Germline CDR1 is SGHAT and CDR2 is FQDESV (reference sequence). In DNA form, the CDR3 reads TGTGCCAGCAGCCAGACTAGCTTGGGGAACACCGGGGAGCTGTTTTTT. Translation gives CASSQTSLGNTGELFF.

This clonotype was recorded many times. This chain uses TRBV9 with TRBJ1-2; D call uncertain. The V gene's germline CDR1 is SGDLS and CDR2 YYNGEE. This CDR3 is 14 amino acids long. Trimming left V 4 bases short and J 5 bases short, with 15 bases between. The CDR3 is CASSPLSWDYGYTF. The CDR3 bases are TGTGCCAGCAGCCCTCTCTCCTGGGATTATGGCTACACCTTC.

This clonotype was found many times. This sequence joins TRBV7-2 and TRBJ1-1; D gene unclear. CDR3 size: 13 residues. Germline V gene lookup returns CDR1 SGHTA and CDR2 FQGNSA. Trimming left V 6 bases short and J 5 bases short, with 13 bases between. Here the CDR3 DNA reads TGTGCCAGCAGACCCCCCGATCGAACTGAAGCTTTCTTT. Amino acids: CASRPPDRTEAFF.

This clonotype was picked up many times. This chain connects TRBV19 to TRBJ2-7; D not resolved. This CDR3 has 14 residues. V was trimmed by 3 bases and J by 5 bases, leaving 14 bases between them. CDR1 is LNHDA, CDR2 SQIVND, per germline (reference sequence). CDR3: CASSIAQVVDEQYF. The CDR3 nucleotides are TGTGCCAGTAGTATTGCCCAGGTAGTCGACGAGCAGTACTTC.

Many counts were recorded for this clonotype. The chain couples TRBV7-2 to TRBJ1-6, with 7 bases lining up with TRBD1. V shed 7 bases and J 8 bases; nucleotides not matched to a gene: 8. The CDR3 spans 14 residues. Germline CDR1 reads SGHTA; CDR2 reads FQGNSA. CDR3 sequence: CASTQQGLYSPLHF. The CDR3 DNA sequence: TGTGCCAGCACCCAACAGGGGTTGTATTCACCCCTCCACTTT.

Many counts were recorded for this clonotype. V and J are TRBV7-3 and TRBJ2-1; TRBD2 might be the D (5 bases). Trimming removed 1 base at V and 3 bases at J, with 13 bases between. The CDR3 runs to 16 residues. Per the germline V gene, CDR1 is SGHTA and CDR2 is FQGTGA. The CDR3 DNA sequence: TGTGCCAGCAGCTTAATGGGGTTCAGCGGCTACAATGAGCAGTTCTTC. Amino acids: CASSLMGFSGYNEQFF.

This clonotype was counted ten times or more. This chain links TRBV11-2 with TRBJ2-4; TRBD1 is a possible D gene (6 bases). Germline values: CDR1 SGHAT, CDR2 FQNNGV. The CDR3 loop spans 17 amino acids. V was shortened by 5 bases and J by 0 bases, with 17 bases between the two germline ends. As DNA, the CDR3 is TGTGCCAGCAGCACTCCGGGACAACGAATAGCCAAAAACATTCAGTACTTC. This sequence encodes CASSTPGQRIAKNIQYF.

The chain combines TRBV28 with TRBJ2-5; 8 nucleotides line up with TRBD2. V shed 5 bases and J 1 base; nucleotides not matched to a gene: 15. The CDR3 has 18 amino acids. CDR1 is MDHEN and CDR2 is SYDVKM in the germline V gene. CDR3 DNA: TGTGCCAGCAGTGCGTTTAGCGGGACGGCCCCCTCCCAAGAGACCCAGTACTTC. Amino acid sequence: CASSAFSGTAPSQETQYF.

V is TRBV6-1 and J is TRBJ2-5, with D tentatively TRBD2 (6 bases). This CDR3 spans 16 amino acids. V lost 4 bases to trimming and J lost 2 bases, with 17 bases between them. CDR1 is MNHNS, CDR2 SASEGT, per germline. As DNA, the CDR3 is TGTGCCAGCAGTGGGTCAGACTGGGACTTACAAGAGACCCAGTACTTC. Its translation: CASSGSDWDLQETQYF.

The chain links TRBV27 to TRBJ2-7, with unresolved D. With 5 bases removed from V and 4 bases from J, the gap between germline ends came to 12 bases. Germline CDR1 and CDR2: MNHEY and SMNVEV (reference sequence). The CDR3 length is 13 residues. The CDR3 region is CASSNPGRYEQYF. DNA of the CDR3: TGTGCCAGCAGTAACCCCGGAAGATACGAGCAGTACTTC.

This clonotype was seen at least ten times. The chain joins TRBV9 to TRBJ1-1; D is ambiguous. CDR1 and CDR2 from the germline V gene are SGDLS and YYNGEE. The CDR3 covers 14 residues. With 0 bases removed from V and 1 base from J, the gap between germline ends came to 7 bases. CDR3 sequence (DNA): TGTGCCAGCAGCGTAGCGCCAGGGAACACTGAAGCTTTCTTT. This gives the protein CASSVAPGNTEAFF. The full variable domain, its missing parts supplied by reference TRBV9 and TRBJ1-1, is DSGVTQTPKHLITATGQRVTLRCSPRSGDLSVYWYQQSLDQGLQFLIQYYNGEERAKGNILERFSAQQFPDLHSELNLSSLELGDSALYFCASSVAPGNTEAFFGQGTRLTVV.

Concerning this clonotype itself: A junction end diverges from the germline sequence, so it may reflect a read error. This chain's CDR3 is CASSLRGAKSIQYF. Here the CDR3 DNA reads TGTGCCAGCAGCTTGAGGGGGGCCAAAAGCATTCAGTACTTC. The V call is TRBV5-4, the J call TRBJ2-4; perhaps D is TRBD1 or TRBD2 (6 bases each). This CDR3 comprises 14 residues. Germline V gene lookup returns CDR1 SGHNT and CDR2 YYREEE (reference sequence).

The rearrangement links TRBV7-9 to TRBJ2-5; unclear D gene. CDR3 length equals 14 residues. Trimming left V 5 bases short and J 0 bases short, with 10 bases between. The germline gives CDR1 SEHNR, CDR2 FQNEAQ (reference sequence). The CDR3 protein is CASSPRTYQETQYF. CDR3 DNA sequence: TGTGCCAGCAGCCCTCGGACGTACCAAGAGACCCAGTACTTC.

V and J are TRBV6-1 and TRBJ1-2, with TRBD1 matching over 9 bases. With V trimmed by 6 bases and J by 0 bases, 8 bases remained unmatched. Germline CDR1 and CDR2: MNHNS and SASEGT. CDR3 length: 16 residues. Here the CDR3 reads CASSEEDRGSNYGYTF. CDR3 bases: TGTGCCAGCAGCGAGGAGGACAGGGGATCTAACTATGGCTACACCTTC.

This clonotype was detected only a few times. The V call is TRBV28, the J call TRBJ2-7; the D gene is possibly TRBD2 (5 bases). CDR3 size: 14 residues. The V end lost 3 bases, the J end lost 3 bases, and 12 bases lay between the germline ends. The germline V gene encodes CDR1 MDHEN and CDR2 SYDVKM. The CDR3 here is CASSLWDEGYEQYF. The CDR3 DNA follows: TGTGCCAGCAGTTTGTGGGATGAGGGCTACGAGCAGTACTTC.

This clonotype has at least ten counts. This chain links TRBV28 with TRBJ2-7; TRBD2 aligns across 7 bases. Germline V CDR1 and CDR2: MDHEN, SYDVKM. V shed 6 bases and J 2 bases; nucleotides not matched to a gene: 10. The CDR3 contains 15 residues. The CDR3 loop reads CASRRSLAETYEQYF. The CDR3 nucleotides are TGTGCCAGCAGGCGCTCTCTAGCGGAAACCTACGAGCAGTACTTC.

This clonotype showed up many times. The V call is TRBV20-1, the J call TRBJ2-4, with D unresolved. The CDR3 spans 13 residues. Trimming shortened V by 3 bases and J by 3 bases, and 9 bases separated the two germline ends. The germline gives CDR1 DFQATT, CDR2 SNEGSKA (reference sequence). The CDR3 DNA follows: TGCAGTGCTAGCCGCGCAGTCAAAAACATTCAGTACTTC. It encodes CSASRAVKNIQYF.

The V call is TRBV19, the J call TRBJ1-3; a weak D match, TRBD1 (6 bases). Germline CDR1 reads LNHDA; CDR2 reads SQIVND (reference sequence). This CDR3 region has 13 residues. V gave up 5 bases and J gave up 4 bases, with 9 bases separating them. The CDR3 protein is CASSSGVGNTIYF. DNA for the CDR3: TGTGCCAGTAGTTCAGGGGTCGGAAACACCATATATTTT.

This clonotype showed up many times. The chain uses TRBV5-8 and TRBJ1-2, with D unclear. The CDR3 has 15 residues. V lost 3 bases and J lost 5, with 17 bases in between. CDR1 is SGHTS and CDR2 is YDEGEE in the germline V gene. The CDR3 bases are TGTGCCAGCAGCTCTACGGACCGCTGGTCGTATGGCTACACCTTC. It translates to CASSSTDRWSYGYTF.

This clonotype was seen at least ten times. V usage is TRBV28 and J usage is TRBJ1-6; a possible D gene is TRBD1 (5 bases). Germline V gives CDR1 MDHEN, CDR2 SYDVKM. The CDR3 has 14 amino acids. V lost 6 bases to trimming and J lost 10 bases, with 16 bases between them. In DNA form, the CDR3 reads TGTGCCAGCAGGGACCTCGGACATCAGTCACCCCTCCACTTT. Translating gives CASRDLGHQSPLHF.

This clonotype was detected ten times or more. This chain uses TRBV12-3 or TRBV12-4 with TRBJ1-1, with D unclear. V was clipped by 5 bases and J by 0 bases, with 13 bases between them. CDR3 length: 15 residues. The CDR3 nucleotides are TGTGCCAGCAGTGGCGGTCAACCTATGAACACTGAAGCTTTCTTT. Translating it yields CASSGGQPMNTEAFF.

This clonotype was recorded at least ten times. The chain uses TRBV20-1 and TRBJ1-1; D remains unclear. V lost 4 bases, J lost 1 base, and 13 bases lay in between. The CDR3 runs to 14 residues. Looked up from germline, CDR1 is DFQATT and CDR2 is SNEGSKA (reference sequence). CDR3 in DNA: TGCAGTGCTAACGTAGGCACCTCGAACACTGAAGCTTTCTTT. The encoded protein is CSANVGTSNTEAFF.